This T cell receptor beta chain was observed in a study of graft-versus-host responses after intestinal transplantation. Looking at the study overall: Every recipient underwent anti-thymocyte globulin induction, then tacrolimus and steroids for roughly three years.

Clones were sequenced by immunoSEQ multiplex PCR, and TCRdb holds only the in-frame ones, with some missing. Of tens of thousands of clones in the sample, about 91% were seen once. CDR1 and CDR2 (germline): MNHEY, SMNVEV (reference sequence). V shed 1 base and J 5 bases; nucleotides not matched to a gene: 6. This CDR3 region has 15 residues. As concerns this clone: The antigen is unknown.

Points from the study as a whole: Investigators detected GvH clones in recipient marrow, with some emerging earlier in ileum or blood. In patients with graft-donor T cell macrochimerism, allograft graft-versus-host to host-versus-graft clonal ratios were high.

The chain carries TRBV27 and TRBJ1-2; 8 bases map to TRBD1. This material consisted of unstimulated CD8+ T cells sorted from spleen or lymph node cells, taken before intestinal transplant. The TCR was taken from a human donor who received an intestinal transplant. The CDR3 sequence: CASSLLSGGGYGYTF. Here the CDR3 DNA reads TGTGCCAGCAGTTTATTGTCAGGGGGCGGGTATGGCTACACCTTC.